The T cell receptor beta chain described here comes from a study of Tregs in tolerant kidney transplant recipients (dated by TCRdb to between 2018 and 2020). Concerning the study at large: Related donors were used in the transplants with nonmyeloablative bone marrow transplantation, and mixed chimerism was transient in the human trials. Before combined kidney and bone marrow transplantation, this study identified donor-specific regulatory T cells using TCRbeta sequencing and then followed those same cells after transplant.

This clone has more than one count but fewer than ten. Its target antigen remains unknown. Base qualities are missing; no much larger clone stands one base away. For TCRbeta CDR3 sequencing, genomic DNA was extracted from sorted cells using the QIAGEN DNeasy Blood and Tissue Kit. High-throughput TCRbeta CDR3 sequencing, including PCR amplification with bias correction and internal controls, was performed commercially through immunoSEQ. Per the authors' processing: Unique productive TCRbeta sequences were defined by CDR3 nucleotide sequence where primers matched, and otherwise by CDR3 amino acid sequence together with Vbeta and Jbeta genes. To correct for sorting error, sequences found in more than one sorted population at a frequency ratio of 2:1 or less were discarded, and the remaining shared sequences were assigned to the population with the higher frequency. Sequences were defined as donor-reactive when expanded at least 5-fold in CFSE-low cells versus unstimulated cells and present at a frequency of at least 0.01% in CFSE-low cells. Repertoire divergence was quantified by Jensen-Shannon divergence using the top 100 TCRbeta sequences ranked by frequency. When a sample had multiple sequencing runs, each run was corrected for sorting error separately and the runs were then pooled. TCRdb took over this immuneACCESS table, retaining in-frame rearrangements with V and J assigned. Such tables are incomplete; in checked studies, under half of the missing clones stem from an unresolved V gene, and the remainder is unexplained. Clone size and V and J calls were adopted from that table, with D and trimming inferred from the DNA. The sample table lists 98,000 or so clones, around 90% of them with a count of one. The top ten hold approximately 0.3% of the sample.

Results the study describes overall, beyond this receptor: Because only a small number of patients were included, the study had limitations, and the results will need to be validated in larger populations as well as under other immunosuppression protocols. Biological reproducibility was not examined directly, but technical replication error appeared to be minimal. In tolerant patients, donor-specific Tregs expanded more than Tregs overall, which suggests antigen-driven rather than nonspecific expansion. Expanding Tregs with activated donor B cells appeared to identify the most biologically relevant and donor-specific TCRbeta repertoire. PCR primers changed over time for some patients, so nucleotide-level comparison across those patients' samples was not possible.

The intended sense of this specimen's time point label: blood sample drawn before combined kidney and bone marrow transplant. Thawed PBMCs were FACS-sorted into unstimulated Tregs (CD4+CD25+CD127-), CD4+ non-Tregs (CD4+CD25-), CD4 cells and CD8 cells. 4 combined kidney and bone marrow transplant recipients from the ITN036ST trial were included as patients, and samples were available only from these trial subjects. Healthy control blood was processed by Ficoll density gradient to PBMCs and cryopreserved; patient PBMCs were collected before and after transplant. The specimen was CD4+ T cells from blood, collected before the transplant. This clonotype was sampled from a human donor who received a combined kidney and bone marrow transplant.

The DNA sequence is TGTGCCAGCACCCGGGACAGGGGGCGTGAAAAACTGTTTTTT. It is translated as CASTRDRGREKLFF. The chain uses TRBV2 and TRBJ1-4, and 12 bases in between align with TRBD1. Sequences SNHLY (CDR1) and FYNNEI (CDR2) are obtained from the germline V gene. The CDR3 goes from the cysteine to the phenylalanine over 14 residues. The kept DNA is CDR3 alone, 42 bases in frame from the first base. Trimming takes 7 bases off V and 7 bases off J; junction bases not matched to a gene: 4.